This T cell receptor (beta chain) was sequenced for a study of blood T cell repertoires in COVID-19 (dated by TCRdb to about 2020). General notes on the study: Samples covering the acute and convalescent phases of COVID-19 were provided by collaborators in the United States, Italy and Spain. A freely available public database, intended as a resource for researchers studying the immune response to SARS-CoV-2, is where the repertoires were released. A de-identified subject ID, COVID-19 status, age in years and sex were almost always included in the sample metadata. The prospective study material was composed of cDNA or gDNA derived from T cells, B-cell-depleted T cells, or PBMCs. The dataset comprised deeply sampled blood TCRbeta repertoires from subjects exposed to, actively infected with, or recovered from COVID-19. Where HLA class I and class II types were available, the types were taken from metadata supplied by the sample provider, not from assay-based typing. The samples were drawn from two sources: the first 160 participants of the ongoing ImmuneRACE study, and approximately 1,300 subjects contributed by 6 global collaborators. Here is what the overall study found, with its caveats: Clinical and demographic metadata were provided uncurated, with the amount varying by source and participant.

In the case of this clone: Its recognized antigen is unknown. Germline and junction disagree at one end, which may indicate a read error.

TCRbeta CDR3 regions were amplified from genomic DNA using the immunoSEQ Assay, a bias-controlled multiplex PCR. The source study handled its data this way. Within the assay, amplification of reference gene primers was used to estimate how many nucleated cells each sample contained. Sequence reads were collapsed and filtered to measure the absolute abundance of every unique TCRbeta CDR3 rearrangement. For each sample, productive Simpson clonality was calculated as the square root of Simpson's diversity index over productive rearrangements. This immuneACCESS table, as held by TCRdb, lists in-frame sequences with V and J called but not all clones. Of the missing ones, under half trace to an unresolved V gene in checked studies; the others have no known cause. That table gives V, J and clone size, and the DNA gave D and trimming. The sample has about 91,000 clones on record, approximately 77% of them singletons. The top ten constitute around a tenth of the sample.

CDR3 length: 15 amino acids, cysteine to phenylalanine. This entry keeps only the CDR3 DNA: 45 bases, framed from base 1. Looking up the germline V gene yields CDR1 KGHSH and CDR2 LQKENI. Collaborating institutions collected whole blood in K2EDTA tubes following their own protocols. For TCRbeta analysis, collaborator samples were shipped as frozen whole blood, as isolated PBMCs, or as DNA extracted from either sample type. The sequence is built from TRBV18 and TRBJ1-2, with the D gene not confidently named. The source material was peripheral blood. The clonotype originates from a woman of 80 years or more with acute or convalescent COVID-19. The DNA sequence is TGTACCAGCTCATTCCCTGCGTCGACTAACTATGGCTACACCTTC. Translated, it gives CTSSFPASTNYGYTF.